The rows below give T cell receptor beta chains drawn from one sample of a study of blood T cells in healthy people across ages. TCRdb fed the 5' RACE reads into MiXCR, producing one record per CDR3 protein. The sample consists of over 450,000 distinct CDR3 sequences, around 24% of them appearing once. These data were likewise used in another study, on T cells of mothers and their children.

Sequenced: blood. The receptor set was obtained from a boy between 10 and 17 years old in good health. Both conserved end residues are part of each CDR3. The order of the fields is V gene, clone size, D gene, J gene, CDR3 protein, CDR3 DNA. D genes are given only for firm matches. Rows give clone size only sometimes, using once, few, many, or a class for an expanded clone.

V gene: TRBV9; clone size: many; D gene: TRBD1; J gene: TRBJ1-2; CDR3 protein: CASSARTGGDGYTF; CDR3 DNA: TGTGCCAGCAGCGCCCGGACAGGGGGAGATGGCTACACCTTC
V gene: TRBV20-1; clone size: -; D gene: TRBD1; J gene: TRBJ1-3; CDR3 protein: CSARQGLYSGNTIYF; CDR3 DNA: TGCAGTGCACGACAGGGGCTCTACTCTGGAAACACCATATATTTT
V gene: TRBV23-1; clone size: few; D gene: -; J gene: TRBJ2-5; CDR3 protein: CASSQSPGQETQYF; CDR3 DNA: TGCGCCAGCAGTCAATCCCCAGGGCAAGAGACCCAGTACTTC
V gene: TRBV27; clone size: many; D gene: TRBD1; J gene: TRBJ1-5; CDR3 protein: CASSLDRGGQPQHF; CDR3 DNA: TGTGCCAGCAGTTTAGACAGGGGAGGTCAGCCCCAGCATTTT
V gene: TRBV6-2/TRBV6-3; clone size: few; D gene: TRBD2; J gene: TRBJ2-1; CDR3 protein: CASSPQIGWGTSGSPYNEQFF; CDR3 DNA: TGTGCCAGCAGCCCCCAAATAGGTTGGGGGACTAGCGGGAGTCCCTACAATGAGCAGTTCTTC
V gene: TRBV7-8; clone size: -; D gene: -; J gene: TRBJ2-7; CDR3 protein: CASSLGSGLIYEQYF; CDR3 DNA: TGTGCCAGCAGCTTGGGGTCAGGGCTTATCTACGAGCAGTACTTC
V gene: TRBV20-1; clone size: few; D gene: -; J gene: TRBJ2-5; CDR3 protein: CSASSRERGETQYF; CDR3 DNA: TGCAGTGCTAGTTCCCGGGAGAGGGGAGAGACCCAGTACTTC
V gene: TRBV19; clone size: -; D gene: -; J gene: TRBJ1-4; CDR3 protein: CASSNRALNEKLFF; CDR3 DNA: TGTGCCAGTAGCAACAGGGCACTTAATGAAAAACTGTTTTTT
V gene: TRBV29-1; clone size: -; D gene: TRBD1; J gene: TRBJ2-4; CDR3 protein: CSVEDRGLNIQYF; CDR3 DNA: TGCAGCGTTGAGGACAGGGGGCTAAACATTCAGTACTTC
V gene: TRBV29-1; clone size: -; D gene: -; J gene: TRBJ2-1; CDR3 protein: CSVEDRDSYNEQFF; CDR3 DNA: TGCAGCGTTGAAGATCGGGACTCCTACAATGAGCAGTTCTTC
V gene: TRBV24-1; clone size: -; D gene: -; J gene: TRBJ2-1; CDR3 protein: CATSGGTLRNEQFF; CDR3 DNA: TGTGCCACCAGTGGCGGGACTCTCAGGAATGAGCAGTTCTTC
V gene: TRBV19; clone size: -; D gene: -; J gene: TRBJ1-1; CDR3 protein: CASSPTMNTEAFF; CDR3 DNA: TGTGCCAGTAGTCCCACAATGAACACTGAAGCTTTCTTT
V gene: TRBV14; clone size: -; D gene: -; J gene: TRBJ2-1; CDR3 protein: CASSHGGSGYNNEQFF; CDR3 DNA: TGTGCCAGCAGCCACGGAGGCAGCGGCTATAACAATGAGCAGTTCTTC
V gene: TRBV2; clone size: few; D gene: TRBD2; J gene: TRBJ2-5; CDR3 protein: CASWGLAVREQYF; CDR3 DNA: TGTGCCAGCTGGGGACTAGCGGTAAGAGAGCAGTACTTC
V gene: TRBV14; clone size: -; D gene: -; J gene: TRBJ1-1; CDR3 protein: CASRPSPGLGTEAFF; CDR3 DNA: TGTGCCAGCAGGCCAAGTCCAGGGCTTGGCACTGAAGCTTTCTTT
V gene: TRBV20-1; clone size: many; D gene: -; J gene: TRBJ1-6; CDR3 protein: CSAHGGGRSPLHF; CDR3 DNA: TGCAGTGCCCATGGGGGGGGGCGATCACCCCTCCACTTT
V gene: TRBV28; clone size: -; D gene: -; J gene: TRBJ2-2; CDR3 protein: CASRDPLGPGELFF; CDR3 DNA: TGTGCCAGCAGGGACCCTCTGGGGCCCGGGGAGCTGTTTTTT
V gene: TRBV4-3; clone size: many; D gene: -; J gene: TRBJ2-2; CDR3 protein: CASSQEMAKETGELFF; CDR3 DNA: TGCGCCAGCAGCCAAGAGATGGCTAAGGAAACCGGGGAGCTGTTTTTT
V gene: TRBV7-2; clone size: -; D gene: -; J gene: TRBJ2-3; CDR3 protein: CASSGPRTDTQYF; CDR3 DNA: TGTGCCAGCAGCGGCCCTCGTACAGATACGCAGTATTTT
V gene: TRBV5-1; clone size: -; D gene: -; J gene: TRBJ2-3; CDR3 protein: CASSSSSGQLLLTSTDTQYF; CDR3 DNA: TGCGCCAGCAGCTCCTCTTCAGGGCAGTTATTACTCACTAGCACAGATACGCAGTATTTT
V gene: TRBV20-1; clone size: few; D gene: -; J gene: TRBJ1-1; CDR3 protein: CSAAGLRNTEAFF; CDR3 DNA: TGCAGTGCTGCGGGACTGCGGAACACTGAAGCTTTCTTT
V gene: TRBV6-2/TRBV6-3; clone size: -; D gene: TRBD2; J gene: TRBJ2-1; CDR3 protein: CASSPTSGPRNGYNEQFF; CDR3 DNA: TGTGCCAGCAGTCCGACTAGCGGACCGAGAAACGGTTACAATGAGCAGTTCTTC
V gene: TRBV6-5; clone size: few; D gene: -; J gene: TRBJ1-4; CDR3 protein: CASSYTRDTLATNEKLFF; CDR3 DNA: TGTGCCAGCAGTTACACCCGGGACACCCTTGCAACTAATGAAAAACTGTTTTTT
V gene: TRBV5-1; clone size: -; D gene: -; J gene: TRBJ2-7; CDR3 protein: CASSGGGGYEQYF; CDR3 DNA: TGCGCCAGCAGCGGGGGAGGAGGTTACGAGCAGTACTTC
V gene: TRBV5-1; clone size: few; D gene: TRBD1; J gene: TRBJ2-5; CDR3 protein: CASSPGQLYQETQYF; CDR3 DNA: TGCGCCAGCAGCCCGGGACAGCTGTACCAAGAGACCCAGTACTTC
V gene: TRBV9; clone size: -; D gene: -; J gene: TRBJ2-5; CDR3 protein: CASSVGGLRQETQYF; CDR3 DNA: TGTGCCAGCAGCGTAGGAGGGTTGCGCCAGGAGACCCAGTACTTC
V gene: TRBV4-2; clone size: many; D gene: -; J gene: TRBJ2-7; CDR3 protein: CASSQDDGGGSYEQYF; CDR3 DNA: TGTGCCAGCAGCCAAGATGATGGGGGGGGCTCATACGAGCAGTACTTC
V gene: TRBV18; clone size: few; D gene: -; J gene: TRBJ2-3; CDR3 protein: CASSPVEGSTDTQYF; CDR3 DNA: TGTGCCAGCTCACCAGTGGAGGGTAGCACAGATACGCAGTATTTT
V gene: TRBV7-9; clone size: -; D gene: -; J gene: TRBJ2-5; CDR3 protein: CASSLRREETQYF; CDR3 DNA: TGTGCCAGCAGCTTACGACGTGAAGAGACCCAGTACTTC
V gene: TRBV5-1; clone size: few; D gene: -; J gene: TRBJ2-1; CDR3 protein: CASSLGEVDNEQFF; CDR3 DNA: TGCGCCAGCAGCTTGGGCGAGGTTGACAATGAGCAGTTCTTC
V gene: TRBV24-1; clone size: few; D gene: -; J gene: TRBJ1-1; CDR3 protein: CATSDLGGVGRNTEAFF; CDR3 DNA: TGTGCCACCAGTGATTTGGGGGGCGTTGGTCGGAACACTGAAGCTTTCTTT
V gene: TRBV30; clone size: -; D gene: -; J gene: TRBJ2-7; CDR3 protein: CACTFGGAYEQYF; CDR3 DNA: TGTGCCTGCACCTTTGGAGGGGCCTACGAGCAGTACTTC
V gene: TRBV7-6; clone size: few; D gene: -; J gene: TRBJ2-1; CDR3 protein: CASSPGSGLYNEQFF; CDR3 DNA: TGTGCCAGCAGCCCAGGGTCGGGGTTATACAATGAGCAGTTCTTC
V gene: TRBV4-1; clone size: -; D gene: -; J gene: TRBJ2-1; CDR3 protein: CASSQDPGGNEQFF; CDR3 DNA: TGCGCCAGCAGCCAAGATCCCGGGGGCAATGAGCAGTTCTTC
V gene: TRBV28; clone size: -; D gene: TRBD1; J gene: TRBJ2-4; CDR3 protein: CASRGQENIQYF; CDR3 DNA: TGTGCCAGCAGGGGACAGGAAAACATTCAGTACTTC
V gene: TRBV27; clone size: few; D gene: -; J gene: TRBJ2-5; CDR3 protein: CASSWTKGETQYF; CDR3 DNA: TGTGCCAGCAGTTGGACGAAGGGGGAGACCCAGTACTTC
V gene: TRBV29-1; clone size: -; D gene: -; J gene: TRBJ2-2; CDR3 protein: CSVGDFTTLTGELFF; CDR3 DNA: TGCAGCGTTGGAGATTTTACCACCCTCACCGGGGAGCTGTTTTTT
V gene: TRBV20-1; clone size: few; D gene: TRBD2; J gene: TRBJ2-7; CDR3 protein: CSARELAGGPRGLNEQYF; CDR3 DNA: TGCAGTGCTAGAGAGCTAGCGGGAGGGCCTCGGGGCTTGAACGAGCAGTACTTC
V gene: TRBV2; clone size: few; D gene: -; J gene: TRBJ2-3; CDR3 protein: CASSEGTRPASTDTQYF; CDR3 DNA: TGTGCCAGCAGTGAAGGTACCCGTCCGGCTAGCACAGATACGCAGTATTTT
V gene: TRBV28; clone size: -; D gene: TRBD1; J gene: TRBJ1-4; CDR3 protein: CASKAGTGYEKLFF; CDR3 DNA: TGTGCCAGCAAAGCCGGGACAGGGTATGAAAAACTGTTTTTT
V gene: TRBV4-1; clone size: few; D gene: -; J gene: TRBJ2-1; CDR3 protein: CASSQEAGPLGEQFF; CDR3 DNA: TGCGCCAGCAGCCAAGAAGCCGGACCCTTAGGAGAGCAGTTCTTC
V gene: TRBV7-3; clone size: -; D gene: -; J gene: TRBJ1-1; CDR3 protein: CASSPSISGTPNTEAFF; CDR3 DNA: TGTGCCAGCAGCCCGTCGATCTCCGGGACACCGAACACTGAAGCTTTCTTT
V gene: TRBV5-1; clone size: once; D gene: -; J gene: TRBJ2-3; CDR3 protein: CASRREDTQYF; CDR3 DNA: TGCGCCAGCAGAAGGGAGGATACGCAGTATTTT
V gene: TRBV3-1; clone size: -; D gene: -; J gene: TRBJ1-6; CDR3 protein: CASSQRRSSYNSPLHF; CDR3 DNA: TGTGCCAGCAGCCAAAGACGCAGCTCCTATAATTCACCCCTCCACTTT
V gene: TRBV27; clone size: -; D gene: -; J gene: TRBJ2-1; CDR3 protein: CASSFSGTSYEQFF; CDR3 DNA: TGTGCCAGCAGTTTCTCCGGGACATCCTATGAGCAGTTCTTC
V gene: TRBV12-3/TRBV12-4; clone size: -; D gene: TRBD2; J gene: TRBJ2-3; CDR3 protein: CASSFQRGAVADTQYF; CDR3 DNA: TGTGCCAGCAGTTTCCAGCGGGGGGCGGTTGCAGATACGCAGTATTTT
V gene: TRBV6-5; clone size: -; D gene: -; J gene: TRBJ1-2; CDR3 protein: CASSTGTLPSIGYTF; CDR3 DNA: TGTGCCAGCAGTACCGGGACCCTTCCTTCTATAGGCTACACCTTC
V gene: TRBV20-1; clone size: few; D gene: TRBD2; J gene: TRBJ2-7; CDR3 protein: CSARFTSGKSYEQYF; CDR3 DNA: TGCAGTGCTAGATTTACTAGCGGGAAATCCTACGAGCAGTACTTC
V gene: TRBV7-2; clone size: -; D gene: -; J gene: TRBJ2-1; CDR3 protein: CASSLGRGFNEQFF; CDR3 DNA: TGTGCCAGCAGCTTAGGTAGGGGTTTCAATGAGCAGTTCTTC
V gene: TRBV9; clone size: -; D gene: -; J gene: TRBJ2-1; CDR3 protein: CTSSAGETQFF; CDR3 DNA: TGTACCAGCAGCGCAGGAGAGACCCAGTTCTTC
V gene: TRBV7-2; clone size: few; D gene: -; J gene: TRBJ2-3; CDR3 protein: CASRQYDTQYF; CDR3 DNA: TGTGCCAGCAGGCAGTATGATACGCAGTATTTT
V gene: TRBV4-3; clone size: -; D gene: TRBD1; J gene: TRBJ1-4; CDR3 protein: CASSQDRGRELFF; CDR3 DNA: TGCGCCAGCAGCCAAGACAGGGGGCGGGAACTGTTTTTT
V gene: TRBV20-1; clone size: -; D gene: TRBD1; J gene: TRBJ1-1; CDR3 protein: CSASEPGQGNTEAFF; CDR3 DNA: TGCAGTGCTAGTGAACCGGGACAGGGAAACACTGAAGCTTTCTTT
V gene: TRBV4-3; clone size: -; D gene: -; J gene: TRBJ1-6; CDR3 protein: CASSQGGSSYNSPLHF; CDR3 DNA: TGCGCCAGCAGCCAAGGGGGGAGCTCCTATAATTCACCCCTCCACTTT
V gene: TRBV20-1; clone size: -; D gene: TRBD2; J gene: TRBJ2-7; CDR3 protein: CSPGKGLAIHSYDYSHSYEQYF; CDR3 DNA: TGCAGTCCGGGTAAGGGACTAGCGATACACTCCTACGATTACTCCCACTCCTACGAGCAGTACTTC